This T cell receptor (beta chain) came from a study of T-cell reconstitution after alpha-beta-depleted transplantation in children. Whole-study results and caveats: It was reported that alpha-beta T cells came from several hundred expanded graft clones (about two months after transplant). Some patients showed high day-60 TCRbeta diversity, which derived from surviving recipient T cells and thymic progenitors. Fresh T-cell production supplied most of the T-cell counts and diversity seen one year after transplant.

As for this clonotype: The antigen is not known.

Germline assignment: CDR1 SNHLY and CDR2 FYNNEI. This CDR3 region has 12 residues. Trimming cost V 8 bases and J 0 bases, with 7 bases left between them. Molecular barcoding with unique molecular identifiers was used for the TCRbeta library. MiXCR, applied by TCRdb to the PCR reads, yields one record per CDR3 protein. Among under 8,500 distinct CDR3 sequences listed, over 8.5% were seen once. The receptor's source is a child younger than two who had a stem cell transplant for acute myeloid leukemia, so the T cells may come from the graft donor. This chain uses TRBV2 with TRBJ1-2; tentatively, D is TRBD1 (5 bases). This material consisted of PBMCs, mostly from graft donor cells, taken 180 days after TCRalphabeta/CD19-depleted stem cell transplant. The chain's CDR3 is CASGHPNYGYTF. The CDR3 region has the DNA TGTGCCAGCGGACACCCTAACTATGGCTACACCTTC.